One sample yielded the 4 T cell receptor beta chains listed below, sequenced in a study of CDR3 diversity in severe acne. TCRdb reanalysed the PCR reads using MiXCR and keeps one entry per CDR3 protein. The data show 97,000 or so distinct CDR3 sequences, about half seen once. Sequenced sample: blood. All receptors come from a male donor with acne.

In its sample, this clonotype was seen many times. The CDR3, as DNA: TGTGCCAGCAGTTATGGGACAGGGTTCAATGAGCAGTTCTTC. Residues: CASSYGTGFNEQFF. The chain combines TRBV6-5 with TRBJ2-1, with 9 bases matching TRBD1. The germline V gene encodes CDR1 MNHEY and CDR2 SVGAGI. This CDR3 is 14 amino acids long. Trimming removed 3 bases from V and 6 bases from J; junction bases left unmatched: 3.

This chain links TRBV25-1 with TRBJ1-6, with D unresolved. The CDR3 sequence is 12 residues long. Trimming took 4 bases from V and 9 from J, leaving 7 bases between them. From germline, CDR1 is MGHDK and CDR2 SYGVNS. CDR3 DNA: TGTGCCAGCAGTGCATGGGGTTCACCCCTCCACTTT. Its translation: CASSAWGSPLHF.

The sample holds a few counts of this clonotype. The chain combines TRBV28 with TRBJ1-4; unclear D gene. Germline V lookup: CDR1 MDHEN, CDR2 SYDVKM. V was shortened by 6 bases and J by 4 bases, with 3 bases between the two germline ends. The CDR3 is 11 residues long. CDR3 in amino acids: CASSHNEKLFF. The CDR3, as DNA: TGTGCCAGCAGCCATAATGAAAAACTGTTTTTT.

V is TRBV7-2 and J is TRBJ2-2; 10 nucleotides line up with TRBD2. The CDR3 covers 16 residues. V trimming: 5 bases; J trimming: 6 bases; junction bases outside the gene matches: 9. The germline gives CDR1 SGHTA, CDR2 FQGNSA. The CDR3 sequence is CASSQIAGGLAGELFF. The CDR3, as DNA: TGTGCCAGCAGCCAAATAGCGGGAGGATTGGCCGGGGAGCTGTTTTTT.